This TCR beta chain was sequenced in a study of blood T cell repertoires in COVID-19. Sequenced by immunoSEQ multiplex PCR; TCRdb stores in-frame clones only, minus some. Found here are tens of thousands of clones, approximately 83% of them singletons; the top ten hold 2.5% to 3%. The TCR sequence derives from a man at least 80 years old with active or convalescent COVID-19. The sequencing input was peripheral blood.

CDR3 residues: CASSQGGAPYEQYF. For the CDR3, the DNA is TGTGCCAGCAGCCAGGGAGGGGCCCCCTACGAGCAGTACTTC. The gene calls are TRBV6-5 and TRBJ2-7; TRBD2 matches 7 bases. The V gene's germline CDR1 is MNHEY and CDR2 SVGAGI. CDR3 length: 14 amino acids. Losses at the gene ends were 6 bases for V and 2 bases for J; bases not matched to a gene: 7.